This paragraph reports one T cell receptor (beta chain). The antigen is not known. CD45RO-negative, CCR7-positively selected cells formed the naive CD8 fraction, excluding terminally differentiated effector memory CD45RA+ cells. The study drew its donors from healthy HIV-negative adults without recent acute infections or vaccinations. Donors were Caucasian adults residing in Nashville, Tennessee, USA. This record belongs to a study of shared clonotypes between healthy human individuals. On the study more broadly: For every donor, three CD4 naive, three CD4 memory, two CD8 naive and one CD8 memory plates were used.

General study results and limits: Donor clonotype sharing was expected to depend on sequencing depth.

Trimming removed 4 bases from V and 2 bases from J, with 23 bases in between. The length of the CDR3 is 19 residues. Germline values: CDR1 MNHNS, CDR2 SASEGT. The repertoire was sequenced with immunoSEQ multiplex PCR; TCRdb's copy has only in-frame clones and lacks some. The sample gives about 2.2 million clones, about 92% of which show up once; over 1.5% is in the top ten. Material: naive CD8+ T cells from PBMCs. The chain carries TRBV6-1 and TRBJ2-2; maybe TRBD1 (7 bases). This TCR derives from a man in his late teens or twenties in good health. Some clones in this sample may be carry-over from other donors' samples. The CDR3 DNA reads as TGTGCCAGCAGTGGGCGGGGACAGTGGATCGGGGTAAACACCGGGGAGCTGTTTTTT. It codes for CASSGRGQWIGVNTGELFF.